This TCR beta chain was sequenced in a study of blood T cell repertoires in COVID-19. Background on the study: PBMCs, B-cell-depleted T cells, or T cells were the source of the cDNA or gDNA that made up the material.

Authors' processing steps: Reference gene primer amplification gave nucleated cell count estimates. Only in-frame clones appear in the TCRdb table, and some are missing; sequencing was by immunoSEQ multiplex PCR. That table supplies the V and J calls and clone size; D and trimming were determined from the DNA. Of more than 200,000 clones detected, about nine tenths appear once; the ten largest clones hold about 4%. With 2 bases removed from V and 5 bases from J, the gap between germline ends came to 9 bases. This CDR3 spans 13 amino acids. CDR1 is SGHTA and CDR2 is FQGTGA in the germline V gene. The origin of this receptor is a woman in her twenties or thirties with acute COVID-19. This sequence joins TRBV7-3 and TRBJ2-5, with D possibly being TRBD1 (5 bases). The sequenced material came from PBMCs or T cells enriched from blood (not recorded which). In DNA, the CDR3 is TGTGCCAGCAGCTTACTTCAGGGTGAGACCCAGTACTTC. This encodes CASSLLQGETQYF.